This entry lists 17 T cell receptor beta chains sequenced from one sample in a study of T-cell reconstitution after alpha-beta-depleted transplantation in children. Library preparation (for TCRbeta) was performed with unique molecular identifiers. MiXCR, run by TCRdb on the PCR reads, gives a single entry per CDR3 protein. The top ten clones hold approximately 1% of a sample with hundreds of thousands of distinct CDR3 sequences, 15% to 20% of them seen once. Sample: PBMCs from the stem cell graft donor, taken from the stem cell graft. Receptors were obtained from a human donor who donated a stem cell graft to a child with acute myeloid leukemia.

About this clonotype: One base away lies a much larger clone, so this may be a sequencing read error. The CDR3: CASSYSSGPYEQYF. DNA of the CDR3: TGTGCCAGCAGTTACTCTTCGGGGCCCTACGAGCAGTACTTC. The chain uses TRBV6-5 and TRBJ2-7, with D perhaps being TRBD1 or TRBD2 (5 bases each). The germline gives CDR1 MNHEY, CDR2 SVGAGI. Trimming cost V 0 bases and J 2 bases, with 8 bases left between them. CDR3 length: 14 amino acids.

Many counts were recorded for this clonotype. The CDR3 bases are TGCAGTGCTAGCCCGGGGGATGGAAACACCATATATTTT. This translates into CSASPGDGNTIYF. The V call is TRBV20-1, the J call TRBJ1-3; D possibly corresponds to TRBD1 (5 bases). The CDR3 contains 13 residues. V dropped 3 bases and J dropped 3 bases, with 9 bases sitting between them. The germline V gene encodes CDR1 DFQATT and CDR2 SNEGSKA (reference sequence).

This clonotype appeared a few times. The chain links TRBV6-2 or TRBV6-3 to TRBJ1-6, with 8 bases fitting TRBD1. CDR1 and CDR2 (germline): MNHEY, SVGEGT. V shed 6 bases, J shed 7 bases, and the junction held 11 bases outside the gene matches. CDR3 length: 16 amino acids. The CDR3 reads CASSRGQGMGNSPLHF. The CDR3 region has the DNA TGTGCCAGCAGCCGTGGACAGGGAATGGGAAATTCACCCCTCCACTTT.

The chain carries TRBV6-2 or TRBV6-3 and TRBJ2-1; TRBD2 aligns across 8 bases. Per the germline V gene, CDR1 is MNHEY and CDR2 is SVGEGT. The ends lost 7 bases at V and 4 bases at J; junction bases unmatched: 9. This CDR3 contains 15 residues. The CDR3 loop is CASTKRRGEYNEQFF. Written as DNA, the CDR3 is TGTGCCAGCACCAAACGGCGGGGGGAATACAATGAGCAGTTCTTC.

This chain uses TRBV20-1 with TRBJ2-1; TRBD2 matches 12 bases. The ends lost 8 bases at V and 8 bases at J; junction bases unmatched: 25. The CDR3 covers 19 residues. Germline CDR1 and CDR2: DFQATT and SNEGSKA (reference sequence). The CDR3 region is CSFRGPPPGLAGLGDEQFF. CDR3 DNA sequence: TGCAGTTTTAGAGGCCCCCCTCCGGGACTAGCGGGCCTAGGGGATGAGCAGTTCTTC.

This chain uses TRBV7-2 with TRBJ2-1, with D perhaps matching TRBD2 (6 bases). Trimming left V 5 bases short and J 0 bases short, with 11 bases between. Per the germline V gene, CDR1 is SGHTA and CDR2 is FQGNSA. The CDR3 runs 15 residues. This CDR3 is CASSTSGDSYNEQFF. CDR3 bases: TGTGCCAGCAGCACGTCGGGGGACTCCTACAATGAGCAGTTCTTC.

This clonotype was seen ten or more times. V and J are TRBV7-2 and TRBJ1-2; D gene uncertain. CDR1 and CDR2 (germline): SGHTA, FQGNSA. V lost 4 bases to trimming and J lost 4 bases, with 13 bases between them. This CDR3 comprises 14 residues. This chain's CDR3 is CASSSNVPSYGYTF. The CDR3 DNA sequence: TGTGCCAGCAGCTCGAACGTGCCCTCCTATGGCTACACCTTC.

This clonotype occurred many times. The chain recombines TRBV29-1 with TRBJ2-6, with D unclear. V was pared by 5 bases and J by 2 bases, with 7 bases between. Germline V gene lookup returns CDR1 SQVTM and CDR2 ANQGSEA. The CDR3 contains 13 residues. The CDR3 protein is CSVMVTGANVLTF. CDR3 nucleotide sequence: TGCAGCGTTATGGTAACTGGGGCCAACGTCCTGACTTTC.

The table lists this clonotype with a few counts. The chain couples TRBV7-2 to TRBJ2-7; D is perhaps TRBD2 (7 bases). This CDR3 comprises 10 residues. The germline V and J ends were trimmed by 7 bases and 9 bases, with 10 bases remaining between them. Germline-derived CDR1 and CDR2 are SGHTA and FQGNSA. CDR3 bases: TGTGCCAGCAATAGGGGGGGGCAGTACGTC. Protein sequence: CASNRGGQYV.

Only a few counts were recorded for this clonotype. The rearrangement joins TRBV7-2 to TRBJ1-6; D unresolved. CDR3 length equals 14 residues. V was cut by 5 bases and J by 7 bases, with 12 bases left in between. CDR1 is SGHTA, CDR2 FQGNSA, per germline. CDR3 nucleotides: TGTGCCAGCAGCCCGGGAGGCCCCAATTCACCCCTCCACTTT. Protein: CASSPGGPNSPLHF.

CDR3 bases: TGTGCCAGCAGCCACTGGGACAGGGAGGAAGAGACCCAGTACTTC. Encoded protein: CASSHWDREEETQYF. The chain links TRBV7-8 to TRBJ2-5; TRBD1 matches at 9 bases. Germline V lookup: CDR1 SGHVS, CDR2 FQNEAQ. J lost 3 bases, V lost 5 bases, and 7 bases had no gene match. CDR3 length: 15 amino acids.

The V and J genes are TRBV4-3 and TRBJ2-5; D may correspond to TRBD1 or TRBD2 (5 bases each). Trimming cost V 2 bases and J 2 bases, with 12 bases left between them. The CDR3 spans 15 residues. Germline V gives CDR1 LGHNA, CDR2 YSLEER. As DNA, the CDR3 is TGCGCCAGCAGCCAAAGCCGGGGCGGACAAGAGACCCAGTACTTC. It translates to CASSQSRGGQETQYF.

This clonotype came up many times. The J gene is TRBJ2-1, the V gene TRBV7-2, with TRBD1 matching 8 bases. This CDR3 has 16 residues. V dropped 4 bases and J dropped 9; count of bases not matched to a gene: 14. CDR1 and CDR2 from the germline V gene are SGHTA and FQGNSA. The CDR3: CASSSPDRGKISEQFF. In nucleotides, the CDR3 is TGTGCCAGCAGCTCCCCTGACAGGGGTAAGATCAGTGAGCAGTTCTTC.

Note on this clonotype: A read error is possible here, since a much larger clone lies one base away. The J gene is TRBJ1-1, the V gene TRBV20-1; D remains ambiguous. The germline CDR1 and CDR2 sequences are DFQATT and SNEGSKA (reference sequence). CDR3 length: 13 residues. V lost 6 bases and J lost 0, with 11 bases in between. The CDR3 DNA reads TGCAGTGCCTTAGAGAGTCTGAACACTGAAGCTTTCTTT. Its translation: CSALESLNTEAFF.

The chain joins TRBV5-5 to TRBJ2-1; 7 bases are shared with TRBD1. Germline V gene sequence: CDR1 SGHKS, CDR2 YYEKEE (reference sequence). With V trimmed by 5 bases and J by 10 bases, 6 bases remained unmatched. This CDR3 is built from 12 residues. The CDR3 bases are TGTGCCAGCAGAAGGGACAGTAGGGAGCAGTTCTTC. Amino acid sequence: CASRRDSREQFF.

In this sample, this clonotype turned up a few times. J is TRBJ2-7 and V is TRBV9, with D possibly being TRBD1 (6 bases). The ends were cut back, 0 bases at V and 0 bases at J, with 13 bases in the middle. Germline assignment: CDR1 SGDLS and CDR2 YYNGEE. This CDR3 is built from 16 residues. This CDR3 is CASSVGDNPSSYEQYF. The CDR3 DNA follows: TGTGCCAGCAGCGTAGGGGACAACCCGAGCTCCTACGAGCAGTACTTC. Variable domain in full (rest from reference TRBV9 and TRBJ2-7): DSGVTQTPKHLITATGQRVTLRCSPRSGDLSVYWYQQSLDQGLQFLIQYYNGEERAKGNILERFSAQQFPDLHSELNLSSLELGDSALYFCASSVGDNPSSYEQYFGPGTRLTVT.

The rearrangement links TRBV5-6 to TRBJ2-2, with 8 bases fitting TRBD1. The V segment lost 4 bases and the J segment 6 bases; nucleotides outside the gene matches: 8. This CDR3 is built from 15 residues. The germline V gene has CDR1 SGHDT and CDR2 YYEEEE. CDR3 amino acids: CASSRGTGQAGELFF. The CDR3 nucleotides are TGTGCCAGCAGCAGGGGGACAGGCCAGGCCGGGGAGCTGTTTTTT. Looking up the rest from reference TRBV5-6 and TRBJ2-2 gives the full variable domain: DAGVTQSPTHLIKTRGQQVTLRCSPKSGHDTVSWYQQALGQGPQFIFQYYEEEERQRGNFPDRFSGHQFPNYSSELNVNALLLGDSALYLCASSRGTGQAGELFFGEGSRLTVL.